This T cell receptor (beta chain) is from a study of regulatory T cells in long-lasting Graves disease. The sample's time point: newly diagnosed GD, antithyroid drugs for less than 3 months. PBMC-derived RNA was used for the TCR library. Clinicians diagnosed Graves' disease using American Thyroid Association guidelines. In its sample, this clonotype was seen many times. Researchers made TCR beta libraries by using iRepertoire HTBI primers and running Arm-PCR on CDR3 regions. TCRdb processed the multiplex PCR reads anew with MiXCR; each CDR3 protein has one entry. The sample holds some 500,000 distinct CDR3 sequences, about 16% seen once. This sample was shared with a second study, whose subject was T cells in Graves' hyperthyroidism and ophthalmopathy. Per that study: Graves' hyperthyroidism qualified as stable when ophthalmopathy did not progress within 18 months.

The clonotype was recovered from a woman aged 40 to 65 with Graves disease. Here the sequenced sample was peripheral blood mononuclear cells (PBMCs), taken at new diagnosis, from a patient treated with antithyroid drugs.

CDR3 protein: CASSMRSLNQPQHF. CDR3 nucleotides: TGTGCCAGCAGTATGAGATCTTTAAATCAGCCCCAGCATTTT. The chain couples TRBV6-1 to TRBJ1-5; D gene unclear. The germline V gene encodes CDR1 MNHNS and CDR2 SASEGT. CDR3 length equals 14 residues. V shed 5 bases and J shed 4 bases, with 12 bases lying between them.